The clone carrying this TCR beta chain has just a few counts. The antigen is undetermined. This specimen comes from a study of cytomegalovirus exposure and HLA in healthy donors. Overall study context: The early release's HLA-typed donors yielded some 85 million unique TCRs.

PCR amplification relied on 60 Vbeta primers (plus 13 Jbeta primers). Generated by immunoSEQ multiplex PCR, the TCRdb table keeps only in-frame clones and is missing some. The profile shows 100,000 to 150,000 clones, 8% to 11% of them singletons. Study-wide points: A link between a missense DCLRE1C variant and TCR beta V- and J-gene trimming emerged from a later analysis.

Germline V gene sequence: CDR1 SNHLY, CDR2 FYNNEI. The trim removed 7 bases at V and 10 bases at J, leaving 13 bases unmatched. This CDR3 has 16 amino acids. This TCR was recovered from a woman younger than 35 in good health and CMV-seropositive. Specimen: PBMCs. The rearrangement links TRBV2 to TRBJ1-4, with 12 bases identical to TRBD1. This CDR3 reads CASTSLGDRGQTKLFF. The CDR3 DNA reads as TGTGCCAGCACCAGCCTAGGGGACAGGGGGCAGACAAAACTGTTTTTT. Together with reference TRBV2 and TRBJ1-4, the CDR3 gives the full variable domain: EPEVTQTPSHQVTQMGQEVILRCVPISNHLYFYWYRQILGQKVEFLVSFYNNEISEKSEIFDDQFSVERPDGSNFTLKIRSTKLEDSAMYFCASTSLGDRGQTKLFFGSGTQLSVL.